What follows are 15 T cell receptor beta chains derived from one specimen sequenced in a study of preoperative IRX-2 immunotherapy in early breast cancer. Assay: immunoSEQ multiplex PCR; the TCRdb copy retains only in-frame clones and omits some. The sample yields about 42,000 clones, roughly 80% seen once. Indicated treatment: preoperative locoregional IRX-2 cytokine immunotherapy. The sample in question was tumor tissue, obtained after IRX-2 immunotherapy. These receptors were obtained from a human donor with breast cancer.

This clone was observed a few times. The chain employs TRBV14 and TRBJ2-1; 9 bases align to TRBD2. V lost 3 bases, J lost 6 bases, and 12 bases stayed unmatched. The CDR3 covers 17 residues. Per germline, CDR1 SGHDN and CDR2 FVKESK. This CDR3 reads CASSHDLLAGYGNEQFF. The DNA of the CDR3 is TGTGCCAGCAGCCATGATCTGCTAGCGGGATATGGCAATGAGCAGTTCTTC.

The chain uses TRBV28 and TRBJ2-7; TRBD2 aligns across 7 bases. CDR3 length equals 14 residues. Per germline, CDR1 MDHEN and CDR2 SYDVKM. With V trimmed by 4 bases and J by 3 bases, 6 bases remained unmatched. CDR3 sequence (DNA): TGTGCCAGCAGTTCCCCGGGGGGTAGCTACGAGCAGTACTTC. Amino acids: CASSSPGGSYEQYF.

The CDR3: CASSPSGITGELFF. Written as DNA, the CDR3 is TGTGCCAGCAGCCCCAGCGGAATAACCGGGGAGCTGTTTTTT. V and J are TRBV6-8 and TRBJ2-2, with D possibly being TRBD2 (5 bases). Trimming cost V 6 bases and J 5 bases, with 13 bases left between them. The CDR3 is 14 residues long. In germline, CDR1 is MNHGY, CDR2 SAAAGT.

J is TRBJ1-1 and V is TRBV5-1; 10 bases match TRBD1. Germline CDR1 and CDR2: SGHRS and YFSETQ. Trimming at V came to 2 bases and at J to 5 bases, leaving 6 bases not matched to a gene. This CDR3 comprises 15 residues. The DNA of the CDR3 is TGCGCCAGCAGCTTAGAGTGGACAGGGGGGACTGAAGCTTTCTTT. Translation: CASSLEWTGGTEAFF.

The chain recombines TRBV19 with TRBJ2-5; possibly TRBD1 for D (6 bases). The germline gives CDR1 LNHDA, CDR2 SQIVND (reference sequence). V was clipped by 3 bases and J by 3 bases, with 14 bases between them. The CDR3 length is 15 residues. The CDR3 sequence is CASSMQGSNKETQYF. The CDR3 nucleotides are TGTGCCAGTAGTATGCAGGGGTCAAACAAAGAGACCCAGTACTTC.

The chain employs TRBV6-7 and TRBJ1-6; TRBD1 matches 7 bases. TRBV6-7 carries the ORF label, with uncertain function. V shed 2 bases, J shed 10 bases, and the junction held 5 bases outside the gene matches. The CDR3 covers 14 residues. As DNA, the CDR3 is TGTGCCAGCAGTTACGAGCAGGGGGGATCACCCCTCCACTTT. It codes for CASSYEQGGSPLHF.

This chain uses TRBV23-1 with TRBJ1-5; TRBD1 aligns across 7 bases. TRBV23-1 is assigned to the ORF class and has an uncertain function. Losses at the gene ends were 6 bases for V and 7 bases for J; bases not matched to a gene: 12. CDR3 length: 15 residues. CDR3 nucleotide sequence: TGCGCCAGCAGCCAAGATGAGGGGGCTTACCAGCCCCAGCATTTT. It specifies CASSQDEGAYQPQHF.

The rearrangement joins TRBV11-3 to TRBJ2-1, with no clear D. Germline-derived CDR1 and CDR2 are SGHNT and YENEEA. CDR3 size: 14 residues. Deletions cut 2 bases from V and 2 bases from J, with 7 bases between. CDR3 nucleotide sequence: TGTGCCAGCAGCTTAAGGGATACCTACAATGAGCAGTTCTTC. Protein: CASSLRDTYNEQFF.

The chain is built from TRBV10-2 and TRBJ1-1, with D uncertain. The germline V gene encodes CDR1 WSHSY and CDR2 SAAADI. With 6 bases removed from V and 0 bases from J, the gap between germline ends came to 8 bases. The CDR3 contains 13 residues. For the CDR3, the DNA is TGCGCCAGCAGGTTCAGGTTGAACACTGAAGCTTTCTTT. Translated, it gives CASRFRLNTEAFF.

This rearrangement joins TRBV6-8 to TRBJ1-4, with TRBD1 as a possible D gene (5 bases). CDR1 and CDR2 (germline): MNHGY, SAAAGT. This CDR3 is built from 16 residues. Trimming took off 6 bases at V and 2 bases at J, with 16 bases between the two ends. The CDR3 DNA reads as TGTGCCAGCAGAGAACCCCCGGGGGTGACTAATGAAAAACTGTTTTTT. Its protein product is CASREPPGVTNEKLFF.

By sample fraction, this clone is medium-sized. The V call is TRBV11-3, the J call TRBJ1-4; the D is unclear. Trimming pared 2 bases from V and 6 bases from J, leaving 10 bases between. The V gene's germline CDR1 is SGHNT and CDR2 YENEEA. The CDR3 is made up of 14 amino acids. The CDR3 region has the DNA TGTGCCAGCAGCTTAATGTCGGGGTATGAAAAACTGTTTTTT. It translates to CASSLMSGYEKLFF.

This chain connects TRBV23-1 to TRBJ2-7, with 9 bases matching TRBD2. TRBV23-1 counts as an open reading frame of uncertain function. The CDR3 has 19 amino acids. V gave up 6 bases and J gave up 4 bases; unmatched junction bases: 22. CDR3 in amino acids: CASSPVGTSSGNGPYEQYF. The CDR3 coding sequence is TGCGCCAGCAGCCCGGTGGGGACCTCTAGCGGGAACGGACCTTACGAGCAGTACTTC.

The V call is TRBV29-1, the J call TRBJ1-1; D ambiguous. This CDR3 has 14 residues. The V gene's germline CDR1 is SQVTM and CDR2 ANQGSEA. V lost 3 bases to trimming and J lost 7 bases, with 18 bases between them. The CDR3 DNA sequence: TGCAGCGTTGATGGCGAGTCTGGCGGGGATGAAGCTTTCTTT. This codes for CSVDGESGGDEAFF.

V usage is TRBV4-1 and J usage is TRBJ1-6, with a tentative D call TRBD1 (6 bases). Trimming stripped 2 bases from V and 11 bases from J, with 10 bases between. Germline V lookup: CDR1 MGHRA, CDR2 YSYEKL. This CDR3 spans 13 amino acids. CDR3 bases: TGCGCCAGCAGCCAACTCAGGGGTCCACCCCTCCACTTT. This gives the protein CASSQLRGPPLHF.

This chain links TRBV7-1 with TRBJ2-3; D remains ambiguous. TRBV7-1 is given ORF status, its function remaining uncertain. The CDR3 is 15 residues long. V was cut by 7 bases and J by 1 base, with 15 bases left in between. CDR3 sequence reads: CASTLLPTGTDTQYF. The CDR3 nucleotides read TGTGCCAGCACCTTACTACCGACCGGCACAGATACGCAGTATTTT.